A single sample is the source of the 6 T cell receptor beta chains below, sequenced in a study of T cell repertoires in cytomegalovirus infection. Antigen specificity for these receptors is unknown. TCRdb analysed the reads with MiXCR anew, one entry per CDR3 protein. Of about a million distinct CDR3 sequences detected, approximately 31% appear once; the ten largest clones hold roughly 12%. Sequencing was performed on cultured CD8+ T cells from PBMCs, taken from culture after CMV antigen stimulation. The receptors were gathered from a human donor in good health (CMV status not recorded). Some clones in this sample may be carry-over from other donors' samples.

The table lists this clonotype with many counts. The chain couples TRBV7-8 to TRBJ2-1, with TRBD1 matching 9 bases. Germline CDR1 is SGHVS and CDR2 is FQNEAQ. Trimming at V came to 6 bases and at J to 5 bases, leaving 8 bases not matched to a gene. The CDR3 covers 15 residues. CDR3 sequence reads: CASSLTGTGNNEQFF. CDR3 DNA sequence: TGTGCCAGCAGTTTGACCGGGACAGGGAACAATGAGCAGTTCTTC.

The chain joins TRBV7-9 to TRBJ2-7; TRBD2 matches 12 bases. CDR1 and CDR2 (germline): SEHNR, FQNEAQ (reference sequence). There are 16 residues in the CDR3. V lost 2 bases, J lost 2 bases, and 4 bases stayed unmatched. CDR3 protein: CASSLTSGGLPYEQYV. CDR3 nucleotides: TGTGCCAGCAGCTTAACTAGCGGGGGGTTGCCCTACGAGCAGTACGTC.

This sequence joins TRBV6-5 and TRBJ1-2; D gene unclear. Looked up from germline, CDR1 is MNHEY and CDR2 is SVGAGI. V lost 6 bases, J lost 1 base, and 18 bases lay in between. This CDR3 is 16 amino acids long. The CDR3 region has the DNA TGTGCCAGCAGCCCCCGGGGATCCAATTTTAACTATGGCTACACCTTC. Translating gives CASSPRGSNFNYGYTF.

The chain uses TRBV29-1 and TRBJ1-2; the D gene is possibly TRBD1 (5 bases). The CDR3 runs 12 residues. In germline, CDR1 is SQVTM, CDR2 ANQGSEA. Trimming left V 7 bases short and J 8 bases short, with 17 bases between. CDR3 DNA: TGCAGCGCAGGGACCGCGGGTCAGGGCTACACCTTC. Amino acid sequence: CSAGTAGQGYTF.

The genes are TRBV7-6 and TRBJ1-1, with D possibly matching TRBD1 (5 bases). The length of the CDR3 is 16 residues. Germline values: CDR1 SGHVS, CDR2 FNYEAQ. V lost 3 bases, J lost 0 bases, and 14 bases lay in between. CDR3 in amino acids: CASSFGHEGMNTEAFF. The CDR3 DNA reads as TGTGCCAGCAGCTTCGGACACGAGGGCATGAACACTGAAGCTTTCTTT.

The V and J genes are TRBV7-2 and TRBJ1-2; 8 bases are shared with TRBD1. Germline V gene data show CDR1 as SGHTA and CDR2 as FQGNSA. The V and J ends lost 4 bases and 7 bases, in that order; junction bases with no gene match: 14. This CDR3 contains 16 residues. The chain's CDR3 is CASSSGGAGGASGYTF. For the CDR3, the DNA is TGTGCCAGCAGCTCGGGTGGAGCAGGGGGCGCGTCTGGCTACACCTTC.